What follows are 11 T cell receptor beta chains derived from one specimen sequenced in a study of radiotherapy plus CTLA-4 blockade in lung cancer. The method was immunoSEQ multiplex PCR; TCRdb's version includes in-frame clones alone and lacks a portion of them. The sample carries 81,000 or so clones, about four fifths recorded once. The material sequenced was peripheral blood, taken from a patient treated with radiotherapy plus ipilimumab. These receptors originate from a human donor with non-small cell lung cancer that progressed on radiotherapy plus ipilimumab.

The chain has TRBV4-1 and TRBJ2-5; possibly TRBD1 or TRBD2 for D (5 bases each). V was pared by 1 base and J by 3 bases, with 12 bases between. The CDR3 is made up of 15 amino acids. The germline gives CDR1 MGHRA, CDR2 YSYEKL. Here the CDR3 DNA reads TGCGCCAGCAGCCAAGGGAGTTGGGGGAAAGAGACCCAGTACTTC. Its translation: CASSQGSWGKETQYF.

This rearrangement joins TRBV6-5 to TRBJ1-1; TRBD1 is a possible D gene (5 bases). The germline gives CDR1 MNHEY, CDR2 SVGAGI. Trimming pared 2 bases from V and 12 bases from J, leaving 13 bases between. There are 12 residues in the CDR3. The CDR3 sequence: CASSYRGRTTFF. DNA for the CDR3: TGTGCCAGCAGTTACAGGGGACGGACTACTTTCTTT.

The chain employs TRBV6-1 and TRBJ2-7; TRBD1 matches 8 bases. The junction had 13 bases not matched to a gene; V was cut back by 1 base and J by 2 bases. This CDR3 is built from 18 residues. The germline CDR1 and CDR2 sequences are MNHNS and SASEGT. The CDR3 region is CASSEVVGTGYPTYEQYF. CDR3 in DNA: TGTGCCAGCAGTGAAGTCGTTGGGACAGGCTATCCCACCTACGAGCAGTACTTC.

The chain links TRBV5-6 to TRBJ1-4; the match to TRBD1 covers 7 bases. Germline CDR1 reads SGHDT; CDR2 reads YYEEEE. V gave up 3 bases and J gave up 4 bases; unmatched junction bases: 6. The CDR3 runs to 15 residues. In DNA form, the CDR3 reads TGTGCCAGCAGCTCAAAGACAGGGTATAATGAAAAACTGTTTTTT. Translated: CASSSKTGYNEKLFF.

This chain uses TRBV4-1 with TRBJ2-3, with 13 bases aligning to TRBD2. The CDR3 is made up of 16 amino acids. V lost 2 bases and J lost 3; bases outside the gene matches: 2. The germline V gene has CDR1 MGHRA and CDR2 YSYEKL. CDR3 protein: CASSQRLAGGTDTQYF. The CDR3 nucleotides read TGCGCCAGCAGCCAACGACTAGCGGGGGGAACAGATACGCAGTATTTT.

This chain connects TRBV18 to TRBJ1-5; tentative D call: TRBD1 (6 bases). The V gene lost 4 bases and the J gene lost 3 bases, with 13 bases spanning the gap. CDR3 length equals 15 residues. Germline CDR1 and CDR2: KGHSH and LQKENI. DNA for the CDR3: TGTGCCAGCTCACGAACCGGACAGCCCAATCAGCCCCAGCATTTT. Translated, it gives CASSRTGQPNQPQHF.

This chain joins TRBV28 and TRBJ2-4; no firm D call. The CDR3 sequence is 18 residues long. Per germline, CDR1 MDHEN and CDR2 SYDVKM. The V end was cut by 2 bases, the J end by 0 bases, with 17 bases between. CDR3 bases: TGTGCCAGCAGTTTAAGCATACAAATTGACGTAGCCAAAAACATTCAGTACTTC. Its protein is CASSLSIQIDVAKNIQYF.

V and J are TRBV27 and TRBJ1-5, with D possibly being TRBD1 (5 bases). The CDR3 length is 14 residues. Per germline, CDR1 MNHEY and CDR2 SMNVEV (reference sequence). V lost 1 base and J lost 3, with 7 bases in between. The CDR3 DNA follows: TGTGCCAGCAGTTTATGGGGGAACAATCAGCCCCAGCATTTT. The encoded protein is CASSLWGNNQPQHF.

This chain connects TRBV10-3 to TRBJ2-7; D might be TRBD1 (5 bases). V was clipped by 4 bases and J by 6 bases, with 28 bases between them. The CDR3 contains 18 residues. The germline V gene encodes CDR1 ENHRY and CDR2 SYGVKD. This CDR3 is CAISGASNVQGTSGEQYF. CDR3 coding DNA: TGTGCCATCAGTGGTGCTTCCAATGTCCAGGGAACCTCGGGCGAGCAGTACTTC.

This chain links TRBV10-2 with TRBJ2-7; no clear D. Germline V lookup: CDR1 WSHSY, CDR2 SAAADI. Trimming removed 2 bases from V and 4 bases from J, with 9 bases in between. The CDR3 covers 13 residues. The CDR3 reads CASSERWQYEQYF. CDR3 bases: TGCGCCAGCAGTGAGCGATGGCAGTACGAGCAGTACTTC.

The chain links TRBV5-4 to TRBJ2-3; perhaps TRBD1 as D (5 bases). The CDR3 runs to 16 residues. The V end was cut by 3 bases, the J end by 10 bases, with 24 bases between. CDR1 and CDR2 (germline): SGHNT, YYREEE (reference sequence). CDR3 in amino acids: CASSSPSRTPRVPQYF. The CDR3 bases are TGTGCCAGCAGCTCACCTAGTAGGACACCACGCGTCCCGCAGTATTTT.